This passage covers 18 T cell receptor beta chains from one sample sequenced in a study of cytomegalovirus exposure and HLA in healthy donors. The PCR had 60 Vbeta and 13 Jbeta primers. Libraries were prepared by immunoSEQ multiplex PCR; TCRdb keeps only in-frame clonotypes and omits some of them. The sample yields 150,000 or so clones, approximately 80% seen once. The sequenced sample consisted of PBMCs. The receptor set was obtained from a woman in her 40s in good health and CMV-seropositive.

This chain connects TRBV5-1 to TRBJ2-7, with 8 nucleotides matching TRBD2. The V gene end was trimmed by 5 bases and the J gene end by 6 bases; junction bases not matched to a gene: 13. The CDR3 loop spans 15 amino acids. The germline V gene encodes CDR1 SGHRS and CDR2 YFSETQ. The CDR3 loop reads CASSRPGLVLGEQYF. The CDR3 DNA is TGCGCCAGCAGTCGACCGGGACTAGTATTGGGCGAGCAGTACTTC.

The CDR3 is CSTRLAGRTGELFF. DNA of the CDR3: TGCAGCACCCGACTAGCGGGAAGGACCGGGGAGCTGTTTTTT. The J gene is TRBJ2-2, the V gene TRBV29-1; TRBD2 agrees at 11 bases. This CDR3 is built from 14 residues. With 8 bases clipped from V and 5 bases from J, the junction kept 7 bases outside the gene matches. Germline V gene lookup returns CDR1 SQVTM and CDR2 ANQGSEA.

Only one count was recorded for this clone. V usage is TRBV5-1 and J usage is TRBJ2-5; 10 bases are shared with TRBD2. Germline CDR1 is SGHRS and CDR2 is YFSETQ. J gave up 3 bases and V 0 bases, and 8 bases lay outside the gene matches. This CDR3 has 17 amino acids. CDR3 loop: CASSLASGGLAKETQYF. In nucleotides, the CDR3 is TGCGCCAGCAGCTTGGCCTCGGGGGGACTAGCGAAAGAGACCCAGTACTTC.

The CDR3 reads CASSPGTNPQPQHF. The CDR3 DNA follows: TGTGCCAGCAGTCCAGGGACAAACCCCCAGCCCCAGCATTTT. The rearrangement uses TRBV27 and TRBJ1-5; possible D gene TRBD1, 6 bases. CDR1 and CDR2 from the germline V gene are MNHEY and SMNVEV (reference sequence). Trimming removed 5 bases from V and 7 bases from J, with 15 bases in between. The CDR3 sequence is 14 residues long.

This sequence joins TRBV30 and TRBJ1-3; 9 bases are shared with TRBD1. The ends lost 1 base at V and 0 bases at J; junction bases unmatched: 7. The CDR3 covers 17 residues. Germline V gene data show CDR1 as GTSNPN and CDR2 as SVGIG (reference sequence). The CDR3 region is CAWSAMWTGVSGNTIYF. The CDR3 coding sequence is TGTGCCTGGAGTGCAATGTGGACAGGGGTCTCTGGAAACACCATATATTTT.

The chain joins TRBV4-1 to TRBJ2-3; perhaps TRBD2 as D (6 bases). Germline CDR1 is MGHRA and CDR2 is YSYEKL. The CDR3 has 17 residues. V lost 0 bases and J 0 bases, leaving 13 bases between the germline ends. CDR3 amino acids: CASSQDIGRGSTDTQYF. CDR3 in DNA: TGCGCCAGCAGCCAAGATATCGGACGGGGGAGCACAGATACGCAGTATTTT.

The CDR3 nucleotides are TGTGCCAGCAGCCTGGACATATCCTACGAGCAGTACTTC. Translating it yields CASSLDISYEQYF. The chain couples TRBV7-6 to TRBJ2-7, with D tentatively TRBD1 (5 bases). Trimming cost V 5 bases and J 1 base, with 9 bases left between them. The CDR3 length is 13 residues. Germline V gene sequence: CDR1 SGHVS, CDR2 FNYEAQ.

CDR3 in DNA: TGTGCCAGCAGCTTAAGAGGGGGCACTGAAGCTTTCTTT. Its protein product is CASSLRGGTEAFF. The rearrangement links TRBV11-2 to TRBJ1-1, with a weak D call TRBD1 (6 bases). Germline V gives CDR1 SGHAT, CDR2 FQNNGV. V lost 2 bases and J lost 4, with 8 bases in between. The CDR3 extends over 13 amino acids. The full variable domain, rest sourced from reference TRBV11-2 and TRBJ1-1, is EAGVAQSPRYKIIEKRQSVAFWCNPISGHATLYWYQQILGQGPKLLIQFQNNGVVDDSQLPKDRFSAERLKGVDSTLKIQPAKLEDSAVYLCASSLRGGTEAFFGQGTRLTVV.

This clone was detected a few times. This chain joins TRBV6-5 and TRBJ2-7, with D hard to call. V was shortened by 0 bases and J by 3 bases, with 15 bases between the two germline ends. Looked up from germline, CDR1 is MNHEY and CDR2 is SVGAGI. The CDR3 totals 16 residues. The CDR3 region has the DNA TGTGCCAGCAGTTACTCGGGCACGTCTTTCGACTACGAGCAGTACTTC. Its protein is CASSYSGTSFDYEQYF.

Worth noting for this clone: At one boundary the junction diverges from the germline segment, which might be a read error. The chain has TRBV27 and TRBJ1-4, with 8 nucleotides matching TRBD1. This CDR3 has 10 amino acids. Germline V gene data show CDR1 as MNHEY and CDR2 as SMNVEV (reference sequence). CDR3 loop: CASSPRQGSF. The CDR3, as DNA: TGTGCCAGCAGTCCCCGACAGGGGTCGTTT.

J is TRBJ2-1 and V is TRBV7-6; 14 nucleotides match TRBD2. V lost 5 bases to trimming and J lost 7 bases; unmatched junction nucleotides: 4. The CDR3 totals 15 residues. Germline V lookup: CDR1 SGHVS, CDR2 FNYEAQ. CDR3 in amino acids: CASSAGTSGSNEQFF. CDR3 coding DNA: TGTGCCAGCAGCGCCGGGACTAGCGGGAGTAATGAGCAGTTCTTC.

The chain joins TRBV7-2 to TRBJ2-1; tentative D call: TRBD2 (6 bases). The CDR3 runs to 14 residues. Germline-derived CDR1 and CDR2 are SGHTA and FQGNSA. V gave up 1 base and J gave up 8 bases, with 12 bases separating them. CDR3 loop: CASSLGGGTHEQFF. DNA of the CDR3: TGTGCCAGCAGCTTAGGTGGCGGGACTCATGAGCAGTTCTTC.

The chain links TRBV5-6 to TRBJ2-1; possibly TRBD2 for D (6 bases). The CDR3 extends over 14 amino acids. V gave up 0 bases and J gave up 6 bases, with 10 bases separating them. The germline V gene has CDR1 SGHDT and CDR2 YYEEEE. DNA for the CDR3: TGTGCCAGCAGCTTGGCCGGGAGAGGCAATGAGCAGTTCTTC. Encoded protein: CASSLAGRGNEQFF.

The V call is TRBV5-6, the J call TRBJ1-1, with D maybe TRBD1 (6 bases). This CDR3 contains 16 residues. V was pared by 1 base and J by 3 bases, with 16 bases between. From germline, CDR1 is SGHDT and CDR2 YYEEEE. The CDR3 reads CASSLLDRMEYTEAFF. DNA of the CDR3: TGTGCCAGCAGCTTGCTGGACAGAATGGAATACACTGAAGCTTTCTTT.

V gene TRBV30 combines with J gene TRBJ1-2; 9 nucleotides line up with TRBD1. This CDR3 region has 12 residues. CDR1 and CDR2 from the germline V gene are GTSNPN and SVGIG (reference sequence). Losses at the gene ends were 2 bases for V and 13 bases for J; bases not matched to a gene: 8. CDR3 bases: TGTGCCTGGAGTTACAGGGGGCGCAGCCGCACCTTC. Translated, it gives CAWSYRGRSRTF.

The chain has TRBV28 and TRBJ2-5; the match to TRBD1 covers 10 bases. This CDR3 has 15 residues. Germline-derived CDR1 and CDR2 are MDHEN and SYDVKM. J gave up 9 bases and V 6 bases, and 13 bases lay outside the gene matches. The CDR3 protein is CASSPRQGAWVAQYF. Here the CDR3 DNA reads TGTGCCAGCAGCCCTAGACAGGGGGCGTGGGTGGCCCAGTACTTC.

A single count supports this clone. V gene TRBV6-6 combines with J gene TRBJ1-5; D not resolved. V lost 6 bases to trimming and J lost 6 bases, with 9 bases between them. Germline values: CDR1 MNHNY, CDR2 SVGAGI (reference sequence). There are 12 residues in the CDR3. CDR3 sequence (DNA): TGTGCCAGCAGCACGGGTATTCAGCCCCAGCATTTT. It specifies CASSTGIQPQHF.

This CDR3 reads CATSRSRQGLWPQHF. The CDR3, as DNA: TGTGCCACCAGCCGGAGTCGGCAGGGACTATGGCCCCAGCATTTT. V is TRBV15 and J is TRBJ1-5; maybe TRBD1 (5 bases). Germline V gene lookup returns CDR1 LNHNV and CDR2 YYDKDF (reference sequence). The CDR3 loop spans 15 amino acids. V was trimmed by 5 bases and J by 9 bases, leaving 20 bases between them.